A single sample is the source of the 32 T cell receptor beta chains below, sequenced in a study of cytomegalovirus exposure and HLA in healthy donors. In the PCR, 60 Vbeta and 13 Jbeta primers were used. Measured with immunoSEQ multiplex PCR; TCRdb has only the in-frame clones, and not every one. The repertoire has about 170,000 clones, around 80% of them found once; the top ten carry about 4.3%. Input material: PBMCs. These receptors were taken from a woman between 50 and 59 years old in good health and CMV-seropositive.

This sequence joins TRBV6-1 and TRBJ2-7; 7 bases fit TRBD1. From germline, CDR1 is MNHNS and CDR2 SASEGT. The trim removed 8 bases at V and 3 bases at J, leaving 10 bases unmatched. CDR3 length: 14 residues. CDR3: CASSRGGQFYEQYF. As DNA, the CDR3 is TGTGCCAGCTCCAGAGGGGGCCAATTCTACGAGCAGTACTTC.

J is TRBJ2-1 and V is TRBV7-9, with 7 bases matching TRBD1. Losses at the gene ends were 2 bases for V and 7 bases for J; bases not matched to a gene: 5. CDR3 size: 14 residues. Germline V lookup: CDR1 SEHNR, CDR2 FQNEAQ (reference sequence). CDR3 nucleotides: TGTGCCAGCAGCTTACATGGGACAGTTAATGAGCAGTTCTTC. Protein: CASSLHGTVNEQFF.

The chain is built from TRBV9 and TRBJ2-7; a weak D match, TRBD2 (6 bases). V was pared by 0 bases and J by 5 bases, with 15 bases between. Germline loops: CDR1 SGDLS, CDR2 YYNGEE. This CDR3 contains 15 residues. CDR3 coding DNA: TGTGCCAGCAGCGTAGGGGCTAGCGAGGACGACGAGCAGTACTTC. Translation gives CASSVGASEDDEQYF.

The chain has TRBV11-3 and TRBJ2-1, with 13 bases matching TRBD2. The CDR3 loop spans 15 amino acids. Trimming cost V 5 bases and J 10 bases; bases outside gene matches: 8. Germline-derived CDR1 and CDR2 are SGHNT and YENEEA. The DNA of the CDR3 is TGTGCCAGCAGCCTAGGACTAGCGGGAGTCCGGGAGCAGTTCTTC. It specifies CASSLGLAGVREQFF.

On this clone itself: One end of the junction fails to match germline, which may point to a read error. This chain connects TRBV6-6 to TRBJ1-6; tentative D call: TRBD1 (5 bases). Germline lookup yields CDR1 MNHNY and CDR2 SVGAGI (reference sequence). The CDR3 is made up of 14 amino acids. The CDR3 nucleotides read TGTGCCAGCATCACCGGAACGGGATTGGGGACTAAGTACTTT. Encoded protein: CASITGTGLGTKYF.

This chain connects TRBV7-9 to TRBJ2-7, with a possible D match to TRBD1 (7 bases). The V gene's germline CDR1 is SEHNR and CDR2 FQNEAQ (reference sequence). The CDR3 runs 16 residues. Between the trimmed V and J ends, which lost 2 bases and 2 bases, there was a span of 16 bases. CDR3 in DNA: TGTGCCAGCAGCTTAATGGGGGAGGACAGGACCTACGAGCAGTACTTC. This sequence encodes CASSLMGEDRTYEQYF.

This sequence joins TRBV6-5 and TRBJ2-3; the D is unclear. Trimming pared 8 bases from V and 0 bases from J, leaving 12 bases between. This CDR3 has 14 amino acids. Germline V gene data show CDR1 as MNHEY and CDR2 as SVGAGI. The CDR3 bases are TGTGCCAGCGCCAGGCTTCCTAGCACAGATACGCAGTATTTT. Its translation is CASARLPSTDTQYF.

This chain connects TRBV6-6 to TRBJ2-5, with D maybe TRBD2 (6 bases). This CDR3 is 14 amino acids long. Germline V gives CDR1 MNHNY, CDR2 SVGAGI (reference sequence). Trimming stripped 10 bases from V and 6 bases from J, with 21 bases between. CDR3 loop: CATQRTSSAKTQYF. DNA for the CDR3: TGTGCCACACAACGTACTTCTAGCGCAAAGACCCAGTACTTC.

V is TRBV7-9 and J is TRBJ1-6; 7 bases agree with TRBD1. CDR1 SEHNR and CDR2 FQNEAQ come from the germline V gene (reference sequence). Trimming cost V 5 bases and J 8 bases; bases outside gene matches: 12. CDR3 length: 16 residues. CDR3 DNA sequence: TGTGCCAGCAGCCGACAAACAGGGGCCGGGGATTCACCCCTCCACTTT. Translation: CASSRQTGAGDSPLHF.

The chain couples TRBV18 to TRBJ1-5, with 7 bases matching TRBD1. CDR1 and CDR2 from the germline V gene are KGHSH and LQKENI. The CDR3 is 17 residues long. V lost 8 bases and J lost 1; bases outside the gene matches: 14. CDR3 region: CASTPAVTGVSNQPQHF. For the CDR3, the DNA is TGTGCCAGCACCCCAGCCGTCACAGGGGTAAGCAATCAGCCCCAGCATTTT.

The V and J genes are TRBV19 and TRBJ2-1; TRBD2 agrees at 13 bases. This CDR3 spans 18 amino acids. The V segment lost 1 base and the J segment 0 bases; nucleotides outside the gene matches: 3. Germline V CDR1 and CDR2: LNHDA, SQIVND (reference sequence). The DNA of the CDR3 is TGTGCCAGTAGTATAGGGGGACTAGCGGGACCCTCCTACAATGAGCAGTTCTTC. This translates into CASSIGGLAGPSYNEQFF. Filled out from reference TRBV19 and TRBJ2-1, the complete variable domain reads DGGITQSPKYLFRKEGQNVTLSCEQNLNHDAMYWYRQDPGQGLRLIYYSQIVNDFQKGDIAEGYSVSREKKESFPLTVTSAQKNPTAFYLCASSIGGLAGPSYNEQFFGPGTRLTVL.

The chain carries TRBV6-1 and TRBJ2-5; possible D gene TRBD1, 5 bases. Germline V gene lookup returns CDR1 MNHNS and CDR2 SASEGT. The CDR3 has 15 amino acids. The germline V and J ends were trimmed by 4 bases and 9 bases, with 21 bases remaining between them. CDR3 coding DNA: TGTGCCAGCAGTGGCGGCTGGACGGTGGCCAGGGCCCAGTACTTC. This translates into CASSGGWTVARAQYF.

The CDR3 is CASNPPTGSYNEQFF. The CDR3 DNA sequence: TGTGCCAGCAATCCGCCGACAGGGTCCTACAATGAGCAGTTCTTC. The chain recombines TRBV13 with TRBJ2-1, with 7 positions matching TRBD1. The CDR3 extends over 15 amino acids. V shed 7 bases and J 1 base; nucleotides not matched to a gene: 7. The V gene's germline CDR1 is PRHDT and CDR2 FYEKMQ (reference sequence).

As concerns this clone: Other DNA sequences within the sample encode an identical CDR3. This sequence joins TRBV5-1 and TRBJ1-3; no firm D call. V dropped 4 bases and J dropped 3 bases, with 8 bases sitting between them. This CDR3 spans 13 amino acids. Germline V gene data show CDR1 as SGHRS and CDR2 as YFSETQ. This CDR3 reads CASSLDGGNTIYF. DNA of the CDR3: TGCGCCAGCAGCCTGGACGGTGGAAACACCATATATTTT. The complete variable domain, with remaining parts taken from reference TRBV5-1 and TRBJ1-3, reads KAGVTQTPRYLIKTRGQQVTLSCSPISGHRSVSWYQQTPGQGLQFLFEYFSETQRNKGNFPGRFSGRQFSNSRSEMNVSTLELGDSALYLCASSLDGGNTIYFGEGSWLTVV.

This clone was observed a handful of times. CDR3 in amino acids: CASSRWTGSGEQFF. CDR3 bases: TGCGCCAGCAGCCGATGGACGGGGTCGGGTGAGCAGTTCTTC. V gene TRBV4-3 combines with J gene TRBJ2-1, with D perhaps TRBD2 (5 bases). Trimming pared 4 bases from V and 9 bases from J, leaving 16 bases between. The CDR3 loop spans 14 amino acids. Germline V CDR1 and CDR2: LGHNA, YSLEER.

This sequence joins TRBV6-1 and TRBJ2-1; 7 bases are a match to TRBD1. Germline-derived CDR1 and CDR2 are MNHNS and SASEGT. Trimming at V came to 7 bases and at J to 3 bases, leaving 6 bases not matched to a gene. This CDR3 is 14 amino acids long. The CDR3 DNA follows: TGTGCCAGCACCTGGGACAGCATCTACAATGAGCAGTTCTTC. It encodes CASTWDSIYNEQFF.

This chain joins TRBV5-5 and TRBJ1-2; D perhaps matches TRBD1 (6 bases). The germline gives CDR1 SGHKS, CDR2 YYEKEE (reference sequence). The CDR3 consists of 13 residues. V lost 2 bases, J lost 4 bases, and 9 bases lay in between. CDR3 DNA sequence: TGTGCCAGCAGCTTAGGACAGCTCTATGGCTACACCTTC. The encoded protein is CASSLGQLYGYTF.

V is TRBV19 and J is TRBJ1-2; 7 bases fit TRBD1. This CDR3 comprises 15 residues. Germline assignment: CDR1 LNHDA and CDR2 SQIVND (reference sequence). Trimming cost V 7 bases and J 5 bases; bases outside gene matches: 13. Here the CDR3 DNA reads TGTGCCAGTACCACCCTTGAGGGACAGACTTATGGCTACACCTTC. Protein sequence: CASTTLEGQTYGYTF.

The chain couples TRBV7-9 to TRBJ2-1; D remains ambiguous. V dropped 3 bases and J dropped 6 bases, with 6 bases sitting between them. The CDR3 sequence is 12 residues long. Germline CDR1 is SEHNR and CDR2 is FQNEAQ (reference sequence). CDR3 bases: TGTGCCAGCAGCTTCTTCGGCAATGAGCAGTTCTTC. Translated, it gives CASSFFGNEQFF. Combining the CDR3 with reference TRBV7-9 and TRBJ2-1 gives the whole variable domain DTGVSQNPRHKITKRGQNVTFRCDPISEHNRLYWYRQTLGQGPEFLTYFQNEAQLEKSRLLSDRFSAERPKGSFSTLEIQRTEQGDSAMYLCASSFFGNEQFFGPGTRLTVL.

The CDR3 DNA sequence: TGTGCCAGCAGTTTTACGACTAGGGGGCAGTTCTTC. Residues: CASSFTTRGQFF. The chain recombines TRBV28 with TRBJ2-1, with D tentatively TRBD2 (6 bases). CDR3 size: 12 residues. The V end was cut by 3 bases, the J end by 12 bases, with 12 bases between. CDR1 and CDR2 (germline): MDHEN, SYDVKM.

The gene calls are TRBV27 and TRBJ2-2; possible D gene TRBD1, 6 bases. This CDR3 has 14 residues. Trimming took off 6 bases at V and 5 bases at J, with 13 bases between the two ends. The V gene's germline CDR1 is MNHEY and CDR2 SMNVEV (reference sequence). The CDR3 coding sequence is TGTGCCAGCAGCTTTGTACAGGGAACCGGGGAGCTGTTTTTT. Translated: CASSFVQGTGELFF.

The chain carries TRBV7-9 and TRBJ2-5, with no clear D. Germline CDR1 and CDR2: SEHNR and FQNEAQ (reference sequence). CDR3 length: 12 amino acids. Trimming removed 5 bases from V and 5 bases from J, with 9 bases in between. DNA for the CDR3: TGTGCCAGCAGCCAAACCAGGGAGACCCAGTACTTC. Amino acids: CASSQTRETQYF.

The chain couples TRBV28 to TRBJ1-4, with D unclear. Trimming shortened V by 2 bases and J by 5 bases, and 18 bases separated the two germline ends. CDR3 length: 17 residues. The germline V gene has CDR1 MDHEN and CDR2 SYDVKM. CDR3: CASSLGQSIRQNEKLFF. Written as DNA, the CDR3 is TGTGCCAGCAGTTTAGGGCAGAGTATACGACAAAATGAAAAACTGTTTTTT.

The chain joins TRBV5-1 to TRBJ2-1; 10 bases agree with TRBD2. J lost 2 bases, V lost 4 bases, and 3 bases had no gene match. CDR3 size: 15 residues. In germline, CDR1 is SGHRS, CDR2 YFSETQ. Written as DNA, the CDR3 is TGCGCCAGCAGCCTAGCGGGGGAAACCTACAATGAGCAGTTCTTC. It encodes CASSLAGETYNEQFF.

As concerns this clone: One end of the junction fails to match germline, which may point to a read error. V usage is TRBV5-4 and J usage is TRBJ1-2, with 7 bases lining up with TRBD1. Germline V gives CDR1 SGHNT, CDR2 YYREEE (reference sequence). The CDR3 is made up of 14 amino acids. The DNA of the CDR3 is TGTGCCAGCACCTTGGCGGGACAGCCTTATGGCTACACCTTC. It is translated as CASTLAGQPYGYTF.

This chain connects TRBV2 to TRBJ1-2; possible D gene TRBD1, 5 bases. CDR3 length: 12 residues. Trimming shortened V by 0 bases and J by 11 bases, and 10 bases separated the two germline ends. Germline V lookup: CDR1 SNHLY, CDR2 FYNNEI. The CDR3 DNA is TGTGCCAGCAGTGAAGCGCTCGGGGGGTACACCTTC. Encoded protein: CASSEALGGYTF.

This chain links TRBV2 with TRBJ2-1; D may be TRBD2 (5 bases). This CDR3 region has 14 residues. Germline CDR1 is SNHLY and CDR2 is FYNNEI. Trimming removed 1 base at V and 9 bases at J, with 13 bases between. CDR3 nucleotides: TGTGCCAGCAGTGAAGAAGAGGTAGCGAGTGAGCAGTTCTTC. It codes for CASSEEEVASEQFF.

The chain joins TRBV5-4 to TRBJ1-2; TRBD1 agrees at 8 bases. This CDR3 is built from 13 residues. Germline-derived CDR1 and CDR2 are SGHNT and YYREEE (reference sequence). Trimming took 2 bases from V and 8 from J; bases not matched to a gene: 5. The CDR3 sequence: CASSFDRGQGYTF. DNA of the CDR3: TGTGCCAGCAGCTTCGACAGGGGACAGGGCTACACCTTC.

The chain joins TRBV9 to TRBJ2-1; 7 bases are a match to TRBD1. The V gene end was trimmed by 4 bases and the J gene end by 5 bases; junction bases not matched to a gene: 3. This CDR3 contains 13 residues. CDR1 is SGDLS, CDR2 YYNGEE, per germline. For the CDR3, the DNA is TGTGCCAGCAGCCAAGGACAGGACAATGAGCAGTTCTTC. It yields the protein CASSQGQDNEQFF.

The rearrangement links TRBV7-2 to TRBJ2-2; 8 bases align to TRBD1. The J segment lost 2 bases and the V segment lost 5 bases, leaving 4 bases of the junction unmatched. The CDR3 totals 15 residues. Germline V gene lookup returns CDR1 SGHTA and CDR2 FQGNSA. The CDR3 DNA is TGTGCCAGCAGCACGACAGGGGCTAACACCGGGGAGCTGTTTTTT. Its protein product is CASSTTGANTGELFF.

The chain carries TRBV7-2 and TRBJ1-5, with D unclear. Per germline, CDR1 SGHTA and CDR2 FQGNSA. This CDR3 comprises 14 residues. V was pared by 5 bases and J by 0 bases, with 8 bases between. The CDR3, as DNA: TGTGCCAGCAGCCCGGACTATAGCAATCAGCCCCAGCATTTT. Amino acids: CASSPDYSNQPQHF.

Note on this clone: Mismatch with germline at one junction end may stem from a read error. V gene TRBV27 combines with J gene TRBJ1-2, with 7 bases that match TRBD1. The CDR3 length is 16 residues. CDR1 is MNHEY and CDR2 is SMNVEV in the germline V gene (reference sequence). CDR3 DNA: TGTGCCAGCAGTTTAAGGGCGGGACAGACTAACTATGGCTACCCCTTC. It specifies CASSLRAGQTNYGYPF.